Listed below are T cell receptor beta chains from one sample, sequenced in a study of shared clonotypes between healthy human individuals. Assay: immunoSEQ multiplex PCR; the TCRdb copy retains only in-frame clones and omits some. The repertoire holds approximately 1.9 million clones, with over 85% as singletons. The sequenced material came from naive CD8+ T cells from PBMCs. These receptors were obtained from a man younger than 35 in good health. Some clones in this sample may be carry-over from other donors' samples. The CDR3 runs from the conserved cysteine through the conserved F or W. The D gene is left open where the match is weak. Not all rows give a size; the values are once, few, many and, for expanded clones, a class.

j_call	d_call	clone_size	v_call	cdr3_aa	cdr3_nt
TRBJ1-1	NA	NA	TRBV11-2	CASSLERLNTEAFF	TGTGCCAGCAGCTTAGAACGTTTGAACACTGAAGCTTTCTTT
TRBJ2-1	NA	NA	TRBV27	CASSLSSSGPSYNEQFF	TGTGCCAGCAGTTTATCGTCCAGCGGGCCCTCCTACAATGAGCAGTTCTTC
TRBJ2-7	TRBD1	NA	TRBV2	CASSEDRGVHEQYF	TGTGCCAGCAGTGAGGACAGGGGGGTCCACGAGCAGTACTTC
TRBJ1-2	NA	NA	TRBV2	CASSEFEGSWGYGYTF	TGTGCCAGCAGTGAATTCGAAGGGAGCTGGGGATATGGCTACACCTTC
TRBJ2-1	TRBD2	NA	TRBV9	CASSPTSGVAYNEQFF	TGTGCCAGCAGCCCGACTAGCGGGGTCGCCTACAATGAGCAGTTCTTC
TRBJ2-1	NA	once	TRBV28	CASERAGGHEQFF	TGTGCCAGCGAGAGGGCGGGTGGTCATGAGCAGTTCTTC
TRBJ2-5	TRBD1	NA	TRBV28	CASSPLDRGKETQYF	TGTGCCAGCAGTCCCCTGGACAGGGGAAAAGAGACCCAGTACTTC
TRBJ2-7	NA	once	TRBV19	CASSIGWGSYEQYF	TGTGCCAGTAGTATAGGTTGGGGATCCTACGAGCAGTACTTC
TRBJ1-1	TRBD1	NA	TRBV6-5	CASSHRTGTTEAFF	TGTGCCAGCTCCCATCGGACAGGGACCACTGAAGCTTTCTTT
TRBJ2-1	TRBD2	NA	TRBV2	CASSELAGGEQFF	TGTGCCAGCAGTGAACTAGCGGGAGGAGAGCAGTTCTTC
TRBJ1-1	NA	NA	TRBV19	CASLPPGNTEAFF	TGTGCCAGTCTCCCCCCGGGGAACACTGAAGCTTTCTTT
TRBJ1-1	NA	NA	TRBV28	CASSLFLDMNTEAFF	TGTGCCAGCAGTTTATTTCTGGATATGAACACTGAAGCTTTCTTT
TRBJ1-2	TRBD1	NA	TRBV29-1	CSVVGGEAPNYGYTF	TGCAGCGTTGTAGGGGGCGAGGCCCCTAACTATGGCTACACCTTC
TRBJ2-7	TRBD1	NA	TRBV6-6	CASGGTGNSYEQYF	TGTGCCAGCGGAGGGACAGGAAACTCCTACGAGCAGTACTTC
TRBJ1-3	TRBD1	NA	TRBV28	CASSLLGGRLGGNTIYF	TGTGCCAGCAGTTTATTAGGGGGCAGATTGGGAGGAAACACCATATATTTT
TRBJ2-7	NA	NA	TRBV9	CASSVAPSSSYEQYF	TGTGCCAGCAGCGTAGCTCCTAGCAGCTCCTACGAGCAGTACTTC
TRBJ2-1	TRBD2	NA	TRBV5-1	CASSATSGPYNEQFF	TGCGCCAGCAGCGCCACTAGCGGTCCCTACAATGAGCAGTTCTTC
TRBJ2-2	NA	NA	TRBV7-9	CASRAGEGVMAELFF	TGTGCCAGCAGGGCCGGTGAGGGGGTAATGGCGGAGCTGTTTTTT